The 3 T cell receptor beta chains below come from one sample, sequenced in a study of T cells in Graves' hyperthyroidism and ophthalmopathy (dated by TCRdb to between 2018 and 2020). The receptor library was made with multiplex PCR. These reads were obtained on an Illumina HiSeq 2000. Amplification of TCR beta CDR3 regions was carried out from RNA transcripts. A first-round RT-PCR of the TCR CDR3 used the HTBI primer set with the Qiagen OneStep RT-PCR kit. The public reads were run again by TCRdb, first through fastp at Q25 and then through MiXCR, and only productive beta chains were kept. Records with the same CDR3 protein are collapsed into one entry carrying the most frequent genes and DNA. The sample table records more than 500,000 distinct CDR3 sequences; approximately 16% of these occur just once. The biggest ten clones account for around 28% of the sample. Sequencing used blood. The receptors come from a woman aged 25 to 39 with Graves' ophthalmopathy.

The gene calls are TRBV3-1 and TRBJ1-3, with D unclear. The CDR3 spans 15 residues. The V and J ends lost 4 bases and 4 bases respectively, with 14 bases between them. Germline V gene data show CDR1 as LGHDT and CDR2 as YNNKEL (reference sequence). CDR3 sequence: CASSPAGRWGNTIYF. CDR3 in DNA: TGTGCCAGCAGCCCCGCCGGCCGGTGGGGAAACACCATATATTTT.

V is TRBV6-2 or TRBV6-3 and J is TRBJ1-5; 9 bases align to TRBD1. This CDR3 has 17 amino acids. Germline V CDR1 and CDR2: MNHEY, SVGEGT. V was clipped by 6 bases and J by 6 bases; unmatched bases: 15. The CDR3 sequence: CASSRVRGQGISQPQHF. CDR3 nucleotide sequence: TGTGCCAGCAGCCGCGTTAGGGGACAGGGTATCTCTCAGCCCCAGCATTTT.

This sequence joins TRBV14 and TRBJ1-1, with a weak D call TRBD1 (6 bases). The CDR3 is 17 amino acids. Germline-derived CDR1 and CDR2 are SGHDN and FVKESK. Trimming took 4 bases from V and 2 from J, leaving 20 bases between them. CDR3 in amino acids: CASSPTLVQGLNTEAFF. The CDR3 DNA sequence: TGTGCCAGCAGCCCAACCCTTGTTCAGGGGCTCAACACTGAAGCTTTCTTT.